These 18 T cell receptor beta chains share one sample of origin, sequenced in a study of monozygotic twins with inflammatory bowel disease. TCRdb re-called the 5' RACE reads, yielding one record per CDR3 amino acid sequence without DNA. Its clone listing holds 200,000 to 250,000 distinct CDR3 sequences. Sequencing was performed on blood. All receptors derive from a human donor with ulcerative colitis or Crohn's disease, or a healthy co-twin of an affected twin (not recorded which).

This chain connects TRBV11-2 to TRBJ2-7; there is no DNA to check the TCRdb D call of TRBD2. This CDR3 spans 18 amino acids. Germline CDR1 is SGHAT and CDR2 is FQNNGV. The CDR3 spells CASSLGLAGGPLFYEQYF.

V and J are TRBV28 and TRBJ2-7; TCRdb outputs TRBD1, but without DNA this stays unchecked. Germline V gene data show CDR1 as MDHEN and CDR2 as SYDVKM. This CDR3 is built from 13 residues. CDR3 sequence: CASLPDPRGEQYF.

The chain joins TRBV29-1 to TRBJ2-1; TCRdb calls TRBD1, which cannot be checked without DNA. The CDR3 has 13 residues. Germline assignment: CDR1 SQVTM and CDR2 ANQGSEA. CDR3: CSVKGRVYNEQFF.

CDR3 sequence: CATSDFGPRTGELFF. The V and J genes are TRBV24-1 and TRBJ2-2; the D call of TRBD2 rests on TCRdb alone, since no DNA is present to check it. The CDR3 has 15 amino acids. In germline, CDR1 is KGHDR, CDR2 SFDVKD.

The V gene is TRBV7-6, the J gene TRBJ2-7; TCRdb's D call, TRBD2, is unchecked because there is no DNA. In germline, CDR1 is SGHVS, CDR2 FNYEAQ. The CDR3 is 15 amino acids. CDR3 loop: CASSLTGLPRDEQYF.

The rearrangement uses TRBV4-1 and TRBJ2-1; the D call of TRBD2 rests on TCRdb alone, since no DNA is present to check it. The CDR3 length is 16 residues. The germline gives CDR1 MGHRA, CDR2 YSYEKL. CDR3 loop: CASSPGRLAGRNEQFF.

The chain couples TRBV11-2 to TRBJ1-1. The CDR3 runs 13 residues. Germline CDR1 and CDR2: SGHAT and FQNNGV. CDR3 amino acids: CASSPQTTTEAFF.

CDR3 residues: CASSLHSRDSPLHF. The V and J genes are TRBV7-9 and TRBJ1-6; TCRdb returns TRBD1, unconfirmable since there is no DNA. The CDR3 sequence is 14 residues long. Germline V gene sequence: CDR1 SEHNR, CDR2 FQNEAQ (reference sequence). The full variable domain, its missing parts supplied by reference TRBV7-9 and TRBJ1-6, is DTGVSQNPRHKITKRGQNVTFRCDPISEHNRLYWYRQTLGQGPEFLTYFQNEAQLEKSRLLSDRFSAERPKGSFSTLEIQRTEQGDSAMYLCASSLHSRDSPLHFGNGTRLTVT.

This rearrangement joins TRBV29-1 to TRBJ2-3; lacking DNA, the TRBD1 call made by TCRdb goes unchecked. The germline V gene has CDR1 SQVTM and CDR2 ANQGSEA. The CDR3 length is 14 residues. CDR3 amino acids: CSVVAGVTTDTQYF.

This chain links TRBV10-3 with TRBJ2-7; without DNA, the TCRdb call of TRBD1 cannot be checked. The germline gives CDR1 ENHRY, CDR2 SYGVKD. This CDR3 is 13 amino acids long. CDR3 protein: CAISDYAGVEQYF.

The chain uses TRBV13 and TRBJ2-1; TCRdb outputs TRBD1, but without DNA this stays unchecked. The germline CDR1 and CDR2 sequences are PRHDT and FYEKMQ (reference sequence). The CDR3 has 14 amino acids. The CDR3 sequence: CASSQGTGYNEQFF. Variable domain in full (rest from reference TRBV13 and TRBJ2-1): AAGVIQSPRHLIKEKRETATLKCYPIPRHDTVYWYQQGPGQDPQFLISFYEKMQSDKGSIPDRFSAQQFSDYHSELNMSSLELGDSALYFCASSQGTGYNEQFFGPGTRLTVL.

V and J are TRBV19 and TRBJ2-1; TCRdb selects TRBD1, and the lack of DNA leaves this call unchecked. This CDR3 is built from 15 residues. Germline CDR1 LNHDA, CDR2 SQIVND (reference sequence). CDR3 loop: CASSIAGPSYNEQFF.

The rearrangement uses TRBV9 and TRBJ2-2; there is no DNA to check the TCRdb D call of TRBD1. The CDR3 extends over 17 amino acids. Germline V gene sequence: CDR1 SGDLS, CDR2 YYNGEE. CDR3 protein: CASSVEVGQGGTGELFF.

The chain employs TRBV6-1 and TRBJ2-7; TCRdb reports TRBD1, a call that lacks DNA to check it against. From germline, CDR1 is MNHNS and CDR2 SASEGT. The CDR3 spans 16 residues. The CDR3 spells CASSPNPGQGADEQYF.

This rearrangement joins TRBV15 to TRBJ2-7; TCRdb calls TRBD2, which cannot be checked without DNA. The V gene's germline CDR1 is LNHNV and CDR2 YYDKDF (reference sequence). The CDR3 contains 16 residues. The CDR3 sequence is CATSRDTGLFSYEQYF.

This chain connects TRBV7-6 to TRBJ2-7; TCRdb designates TRBD2, a call that cannot be tested without DNA. Germline loops: CDR1 SGHVS, CDR2 FNYEAQ. CDR3 size: 13 residues. This CDR3 reads CASSSTWSGEQYF.

The CDR3 sequence: CASSQPQGGDNEQFF. The chain uses TRBV4-2 and TRBJ2-1; TCRdb's D call, TRBD2, is unchecked because there is no DNA. The CDR3 sequence is 15 residues long. Germline CDR1 reads LGHNA; CDR2 reads YNFKEQ.

This CDR3 is CATSRRSGGLHTDTQYF. The chain links TRBV15 to TRBJ2-3; TCRdb designates TRBD2, a call that cannot be tested without DNA. This CDR3 is 17 amino acids long. Germline assignment: CDR1 LNHNV and CDR2 YYDKDF (reference sequence).